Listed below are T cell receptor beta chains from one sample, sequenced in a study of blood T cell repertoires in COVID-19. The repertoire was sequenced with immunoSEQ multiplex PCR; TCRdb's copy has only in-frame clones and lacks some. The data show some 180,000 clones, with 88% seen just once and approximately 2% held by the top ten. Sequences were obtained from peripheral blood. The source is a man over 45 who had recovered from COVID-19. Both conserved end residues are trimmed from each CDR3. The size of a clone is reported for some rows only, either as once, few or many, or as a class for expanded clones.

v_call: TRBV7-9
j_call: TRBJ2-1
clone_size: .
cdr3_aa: ASSDAGGEQF

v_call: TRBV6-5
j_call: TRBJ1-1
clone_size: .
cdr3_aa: ASRTDTNTEAF

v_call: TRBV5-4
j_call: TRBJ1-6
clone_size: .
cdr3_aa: ASSTDGTGPSPLH

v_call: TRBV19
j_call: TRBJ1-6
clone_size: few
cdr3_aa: ASTISGSPSPLH

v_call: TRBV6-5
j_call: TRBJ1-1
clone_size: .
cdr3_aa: ASSYSKGDTEAF

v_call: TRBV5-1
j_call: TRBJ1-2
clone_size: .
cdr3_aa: ASSLVGQGGDGYT

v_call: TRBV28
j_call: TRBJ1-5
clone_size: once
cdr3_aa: ASSLGRGQPQH

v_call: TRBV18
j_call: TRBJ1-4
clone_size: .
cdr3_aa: ASSPPRGPANEKLF

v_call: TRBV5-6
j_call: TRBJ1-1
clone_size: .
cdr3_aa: ASKLEGGRNTEAF

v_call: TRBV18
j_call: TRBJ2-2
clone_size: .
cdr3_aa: ASSPGLYTGELF

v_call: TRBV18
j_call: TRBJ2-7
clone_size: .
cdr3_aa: ASSPQATYEQY

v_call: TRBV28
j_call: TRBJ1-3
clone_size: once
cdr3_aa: ASSLQTGAGNTIY

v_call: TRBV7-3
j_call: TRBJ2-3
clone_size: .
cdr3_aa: ASSPRTGQGTDTQY

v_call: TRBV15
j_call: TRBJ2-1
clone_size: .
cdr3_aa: ATSRDTPLI

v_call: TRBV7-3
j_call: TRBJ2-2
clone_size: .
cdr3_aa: ASSPNPGIRTGELF

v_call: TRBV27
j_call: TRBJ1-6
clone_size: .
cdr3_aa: ASSEYWTVNYNSPLH

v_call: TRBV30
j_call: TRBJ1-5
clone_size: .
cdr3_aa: ALGDNSNQPQH

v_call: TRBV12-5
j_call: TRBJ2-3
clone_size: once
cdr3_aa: ASGIGGVSTDTQY

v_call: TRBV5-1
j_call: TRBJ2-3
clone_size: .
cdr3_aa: ASSRTSGGAADTQY

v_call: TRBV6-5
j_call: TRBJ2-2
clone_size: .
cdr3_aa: ASSSRTGELF

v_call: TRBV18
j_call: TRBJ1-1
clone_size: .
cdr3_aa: ASSLDEGTEAF

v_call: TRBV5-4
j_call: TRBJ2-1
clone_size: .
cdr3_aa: ASSLDLGGLPNEQF

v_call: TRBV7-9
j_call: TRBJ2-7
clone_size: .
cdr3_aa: ASSSPRDILTYEQY

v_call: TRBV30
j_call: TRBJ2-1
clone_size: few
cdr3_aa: AWSAVYNEQF

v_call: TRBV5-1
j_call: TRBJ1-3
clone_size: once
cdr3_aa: ASSLGTGSLGNTIY

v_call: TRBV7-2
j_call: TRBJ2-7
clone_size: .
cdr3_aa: ASSSPGQHYEQY

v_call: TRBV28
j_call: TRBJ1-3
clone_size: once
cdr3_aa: ASSRPGTGGLSTIY

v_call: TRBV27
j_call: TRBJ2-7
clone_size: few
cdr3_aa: ATRTGGYEQY

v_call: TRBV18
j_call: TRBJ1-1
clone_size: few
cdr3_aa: ASSPGGDTEAF

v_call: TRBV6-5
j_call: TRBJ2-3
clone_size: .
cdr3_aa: ASSSSGSSTDTQY

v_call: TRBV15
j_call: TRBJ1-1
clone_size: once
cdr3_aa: ATSMRGNTEAF

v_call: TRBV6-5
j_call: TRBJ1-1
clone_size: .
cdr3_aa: ASSYAGGGTEAF

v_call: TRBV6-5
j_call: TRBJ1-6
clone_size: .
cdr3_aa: ASLPGHGAELPLH

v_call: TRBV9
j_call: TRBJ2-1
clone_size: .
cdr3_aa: ASSTGLAGGHGEQF

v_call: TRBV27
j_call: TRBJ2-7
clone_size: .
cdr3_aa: ASSPTGIWAYEQY

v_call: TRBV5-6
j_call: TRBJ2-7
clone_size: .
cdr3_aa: ASSQIWDSYEQY

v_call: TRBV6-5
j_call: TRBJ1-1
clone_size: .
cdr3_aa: ASSRGGANTEAF

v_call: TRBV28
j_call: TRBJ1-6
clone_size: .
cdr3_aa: ASRRNSPLH

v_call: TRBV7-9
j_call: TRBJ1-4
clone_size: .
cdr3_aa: ASSLGRENEKLF

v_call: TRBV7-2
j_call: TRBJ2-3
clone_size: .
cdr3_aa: ASSFSGLAGGADTQY

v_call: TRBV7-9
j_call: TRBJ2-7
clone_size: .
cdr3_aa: ASSGGDTGAYEQY

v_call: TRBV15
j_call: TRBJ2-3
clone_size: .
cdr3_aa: ATSRDFAGGRGTDTQY

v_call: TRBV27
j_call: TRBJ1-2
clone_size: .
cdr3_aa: ASGRGAFVGYT

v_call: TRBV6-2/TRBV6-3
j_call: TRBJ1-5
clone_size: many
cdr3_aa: ASSFPRDRAQPQH